This entry features one T cell receptor beta chain sequence. Other DNA sequences in this specimen translate into the identical CDR3. The naive CD8 population came from CD45RO-negative cells selected for CCR7, without terminally differentiated effector memory CD45RA+ cells. Produced via immunoSEQ multiplex PCR; TCRdb's table is partial and in-frame only. The sample holds about 2 million clones; roughly 95% are singletons and the top ten take less than 1.5%. This sample is drawn from a study of shared clonotypes between healthy human individuals. This TCR was recovered from a man aged 18 to 35 in good health. The source material was naive CD8+ T cells sorted from blood.

This CDR3 is CASSLLGTEETQYF. CDR3 coding DNA: TGTGCCAGCAGTTTACTCGGGACGGAAGAGACCCAGTACTTC. This chain joins TRBV27 and TRBJ2-5; either TRBD1 or TRBD2 may supply D (5 bases each). The CDR3 consists of 14 residues. Looked up from germline, CDR1 is MNHEY and CDR2 is SMNVEV (reference sequence). The ends were cut back, 2 bases at V and 3 bases at J, with 10 bases in the middle.